Below, 15 T cell receptor beta chains from the same sample are listed, as sequenced in a study of cytomegalovirus exposure and HLA in healthy donors. In the PCR, 60 Vbeta and 13 Jbeta primers were used. Method: immunoSEQ multiplex PCR; TCRdb's copy keeps in-frame clones and lacks some. This sample yields about 130,000 clones, of which around 77% are seen a single time; 5% to 5.5% belongs to the top ten. The sequencing input was PBMCs. These receptors were taken from a man under 40 in good health and CMV-seronegative.

The chain recombines TRBV4-3 with TRBJ1-1; the match to TRBD1 covers 8 bases. Germline trimming cut 0 bases from V and 3 bases from J; bases unmatched to any gene: 6. The germline CDR1 and CDR2 sequences are LGHNA and YSLEER. The CDR3 is 16 amino acids. The CDR3 reads CASSQDYSGGYTEAFF. CDR3 coding DNA: TGCGCCAGCAGCCAAGACTATTCAGGGGGCTACACTGAAGCTTTCTTT.

The CDR3 DNA sequence: TGTGCCAGCCTGGGAATAGGCGCGTGGGAGCAGTACTTC. This encodes CASLGIGAWEQYF. The chain carries TRBV6-1 and TRBJ2-5; D is possibly TRBD2 (5 bases). This CDR3 spans 13 amino acids. Germline V lookup: CDR1 MNHNS, CDR2 SASEGT. Trimming removed 8 bases from V and 11 bases from J, with 21 bases in between.

The V gene is TRBV7-2, the J gene TRBJ2-7, with D possibly being TRBD1 (6 bases). V dropped 1 base and J dropped 4 bases, with 8 bases sitting between them. CDR3 length: 13 amino acids. CDR1 SGHTA and CDR2 FQGNSA come from the germline V gene. The CDR3 loop is CASSLVTGYEQYF. The CDR3 DNA reads as TGTGCCAGCAGCTTAGTAACAGGGTACGAGCAGTACTTC.

V gene TRBV6-4 combines with J gene TRBJ2-3; D is unresolved. Germline CDR1 reads MRHNA; CDR2 reads SNTAGT. Trimming took 2 bases from V and 4 from J, leaving 10 bases between them. The CDR3 is 14 amino acids. CDR3 loop: CASSDPLVSDTQYF. For the CDR3, the DNA is TGTGCCAGCAGTGACCCCCTCGTTTCAGATACGCAGTATTTT.

The CDR3 loop reads CASSPWTSGNEQFF. In DNA form, the CDR3 reads TGCGCCAGCAGCCCCTGGACTAGTGGAAATGAGCAGTTCTTC. V is TRBV4-1 and J is TRBJ2-1, with 7 bases identical to TRBD2. Germline lookup yields CDR1 MGHRA and CDR2 YSYEKL. This CDR3 region has 14 residues. The ends lost 4 bases at V and 7 bases at J; junction bases unmatched: 7.

The rearrangement joins TRBV6-1 to TRBJ2-7; D is unresolved. V was shortened by 2 bases and J by 6 bases, with 8 bases between the two germline ends. The germline CDR1 and CDR2 sequences are MNHNS and SASEGT. This CDR3 spans 12 amino acids. CDR3 nucleotides: TGTGCCAGCAGTGAATTGAGTGCCGAGCAGTACTTC. Protein product: CASSELSAEQYF.

Points on this clone: The sample holds other DNA sequences that translate to the same CDR3. V usage is TRBV19 and J usage is TRBJ2-1; no clear D. This CDR3 contains 13 residues. Deletions cut 2 bases from V and 4 bases from J, with 6 bases between. Germline values: CDR1 LNHDA, CDR2 SQIVND (reference sequence). The chain's CDR3 is CASSISGYNEQFF. Here the CDR3 DNA reads TGTGCCAGTAGTATATCAGGTTACAATGAGCAGTTCTTC.

The CDR3 DNA is TGTGCCAGCAGTCAACACCAGGGGGCAACTAATGAAAAACTGTTTTTT. Translation: CASSQHQGATNEKLFF. The chain employs TRBV28 and TRBJ1-4; 7 nucleotides align to TRBD1. CDR3 length equals 16 residues. CDR1 and CDR2 (germline): MDHEN, SYDVKM. The J segment lost 0 bases and the V segment lost 5 bases, leaving 6 bases of the junction unmatched.

This clone was seen just once. The CDR3 nucleotides are TGCGCCAGCAGCCCGAGTTCAGGGTCGGTCACTGAAGCTTTCTTT. This translates into CASSPSSGSVTEAFF. The chain recombines TRBV4-3 with TRBJ1-1; tentative D call: TRBD1 (5 bases). Trimming removed 4 bases at V and 4 bases at J, with 16 bases between. Germline CDR1 reads LGHNA; CDR2 reads YSLEER. The CDR3 length is 15 residues.

The rearrangement joins TRBV5-1 to TRBJ2-2; 7 bases align to TRBD1. There are 17 residues in the CDR3. Per the germline V gene, CDR1 is SGHRS and CDR2 is YFSETQ. The trim removed 4 bases at V and 1 base at J, leaving 10 bases unmatched. The CDR3 DNA reads TGCGCCAGCAGCAAAAACTCCGGGACAGTGAACACCGGGGAGCTGTTTTTT. Its translation is CASSKNSGTVNTGELFF. The entire variable domain, with the rest obtained from reference TRBV5-1 and TRBJ2-2, is as follows: KAGVTQTPRYLIKTRGQQVTLSCSPISGHRSVSWYQQTPGQGLQFLFEYFSETQRNKGNFPGRFSGRQFSNSRSEMNVSTLELGDSALYLCASSKNSGTVNTGELFFGEGSRLTVL.

The J gene is TRBJ2-1, the V gene TRBV5-4; TRBD1 agrees at 7 bases. The junction had 7 bases not matched to a gene; V was cut back by 4 bases and J by 6 bases. The CDR3 spans 14 residues. Germline CDR1 and CDR2: SGHNT and YYREEE (reference sequence). DNA of the CDR3: TGTGCCAGCAGCCAACCCAGGGACAGCAATGAGCAGTTCTTC. Residues: CASSQPRDSNEQFF.

The chain couples TRBV6-5 to TRBJ1-2; 9 positions agree with TRBD1. The CDR3 is made up of 14 amino acids. The trim removed 5 bases at V and 6 bases at J, leaving 7 bases unmatched. Per the germline V gene, CDR1 is MNHEY and CDR2 is SVGAGI. The CDR3 here is CASSRTGVGHGYTF. The CDR3 nucleotides read TGTGCCAGCAGTCGGACAGGGGTGGGCCATGGCTACACCTTC.

This clone has just one count. V gene TRBV6-6 combines with J gene TRBJ1-1, with 12 bases that match TRBD1. Germline V gene lookup returns CDR1 MNHNY and CDR2 SVGAGI (reference sequence). The CDR3 runs to 13 residues. After removal of 6 bases from V and 4 bases from J, the junction contained 0 bases not matched to a gene. This chain's CDR3 is CASRGQGATEAFF. In DNA, the CDR3 is TGTGCCAGCAGGGGACAGGGGGCCACTGAAGCTTTCTTT.

The chain uses TRBV2 and TRBJ2-7, with TRBD2 matching over 11 bases. Unmatched junction bases numbered 3, after V lost 2 bases and J lost 3 bases. Germline CDR1 is SNHLY and CDR2 is FYNNEI. The CDR3 runs 15 residues. The CDR3 loop is CASSEYSGGDYEQYF. For the CDR3, the DNA is TGTGCCAGCAGTGAATATAGCGGGGGGGACTACGAGCAGTACTTC. The variable domain in full, with the rest retrieved from reference TRBV2 and TRBJ2-7, is EPEVTQTPSHQVTQMGQEVILRCVPISNHLYFYWYRQILGQKVEFLVSFYNNEISEKSEIFDDQFSVERPDGSNFTLKIRSTKLEDSAMYFCASSEYSGGDYEQYFGPGTRLTVT.

This chain uses TRBV5-4 with TRBJ1-5; 7 bases align to TRBD1. V lost 0 bases to trimming and J lost 2 bases; unmatched junction nucleotides: 2. The length of the CDR3 is 15 residues. Germline V CDR1 and CDR2: SGHNT, YYREEE (reference sequence). In DNA form, the CDR3 reads TGTGCCAGCAGCTTGGATGGGACAGGCAATCAGCCCCAGCATTTT. Translated: CASSLDGTGNQPQHF.